These T cell receptor beta chains were read from a single sample in a study of alternative splicing in chronic myeloid leukemia remission. Each CDR3 protein gets one entry in TCRdb, which reprocessed the bulk RNA-seq reads and gives no DNA. This sample has nearly 550 distinct CDR3 sequences; nearly 95% occur once, and the top ten carry around 10%. The sequencing used PBMCs or total blood leukocytes (not recorded which), collected during remission. All receptors come from an adult with chronic myeloid leukemia. The CDR3 runs from the conserved cysteine through the conserved F or W. The order of the fields is clone size, J gene, V gene, CDR3 protein. The listing skips clone size in some rows; elsewhere it reads once, few, many or a size class.

NA,TRBJ2-1,TRBV12-3/TRBV12-4,CASTRTLPSSYNEQFF
NA,TRBJ2-1,TRBV5-1,CASSRTTGTTYNEQFF
NA,TRBJ1-5,TRBV28,CASSPPGRQPQHF
NA,TRBJ1-4,TRBV7-9,CASSLETEKLFF
NA,TRBJ1-2,TRBV5-4,CASSLAGTRSYGYTF
NA,TRBJ2-3,TRBV30,CAWTRRGGTDTQYF
NA,TRBJ2-7,TRBV28,CASSLNWDSPYEQYF
NA,TRBJ1-4,TRBV2,CASSAGRPNEKLFF
NA,TRBJ1-3,TRBV18,CASSPPAGGHGNTIYF
NA,TRBJ2-1,TRBV3-1,CASSQGRGPNNEQFF
NA,TRBJ1-5,TRBV19,CASSMEGASGNQPQHF
NA,TRBJ2-1,TRBV12-3/TRBV12-4,CASSPDRNEQFF
NA,TRBJ1-2,TRBV19,CASRKGFGYGYTF
NA,TRBJ2-1,TRBV12-3/TRBV12-4,CATTLGFRHEQFF
NA,TRBJ1-2,TRBV20-1,CSASTGNYGYTF
NA,TRBJ2-2,TRBV4-2,CASSRPGQGEGGELFF
NA,TRBJ2-2,TRBV12-3/TRBV12-4,CASSLRGGGRKGELFF
NA,TRBJ2-7,TRBV3-1,CASSRGGVNEQYF
once,TRBJ1-2,TRBV5-5,CASSLEMYGYTF
NA,TRBJ2-4,TRBV20-1,CSARLGQSPKNIQYF
NA,TRBJ2-2,TRBV7-7,CASSLATGGSGELFF
once,TRBJ1-1,TRBV12-3/TRBV12-4,CASSHPGREGAEAFF
NA,TRBJ2-1,TRBV10-3,CAISGMGQGGGNEQFF
NA,TRBJ1-2,TRBV5-1,CASSPTTGPLNYGYTF
NA,TRBJ2-3,TRBV15,CATSRRGGTDTQYF
NA,TRBJ2-7,TRBV7-9,CASSRPGTGAYEQYF
hyperexpanded,TRBJ2-3,TRBV12-3/TRBV12-4,CASLSSGGAADTQYF
NA,TRBJ2-7,TRBV27,CASSSTGSSYEQYF
NA,TRBJ2-4,TRBV7-2,CASSLSENIQYF
NA,TRBJ1-1,TRBV7-9,CASSRTTGSAFF
NA,TRBJ1-1,TRBV18,CASSPTKGGEAFF
once,TRBJ1-2,TRBV7-9,CASIAGDWDGYTF
NA,TRBJ2-5,TRBV19,CASTNRFRGQETQYF
NA,TRBJ1-6,TRBV2,CASSQGYSSPLHF
NA,TRBJ2-5,TRBV6-2/TRBV6-3,CASRKSRGQQETQYF
NA,TRBJ2-1,TRBV15,CATRRPGQMVNEQFF
NA,TRBJ2-3,TRBV6-6,CASGGHRTTDTQYF
NA,TRBJ1-1,TRBV10-1,CASKGSANTEAFF
NA,TRBJ1-2,TRBV20-1,CSARRTGTMEGYTF
NA,TRBJ1-3,TRBV4-1,CASSQPGSGRASGNTIYF
few,TRBJ2-2,TRBV5-1,CASSSQGVDLAGELFF
NA,TRBJ1-4,TRBV5-1,CASSPPGTSEKLFF
NA,TRBJ1-5,TRBV12-3/TRBV12-4,CASSFGGQPQHF
NA,TRBJ1-2,TRBV7-2,CASSLVGGYTF
NA,TRBJ2-1,TRBV19,CASARGGLSYNEQFF